This T cell receptor beta chain came from a study of radiotherapy plus CTLA-4 blockade in lung cancer. The wider study: Of all patients, about 17% responded objectively and around 31% showed disease control. Findings and limits, study-wide: In blood, tumor-derived TCR clones expanded after radiotherapy plus ipilimumab.

Looked up from germline, CDR1 is SNHLY and CDR2 is FYNNEI. The CDR3 is 14 residues long. Trimming shortened V by 6 bases and J by 2 bases, and 14 bases separated the two germline ends. As for this clone: Its cognate antigen is unknown.

Sequencing was performed with immunoSEQ multiplex PCR; in TCRdb, only in-frame clones are kept and a portion is missing. The repertoire consists of some 110,000 clones, with just under 80% occurring once and the leading ten covering roughly 5.3%. The material sequenced was peripheral blood, taken from a patient treated with radiotherapy plus ipilimumab. The TCR comes from a human donor with non-small cell lung cancer who had a partial response to radiotherapy plus ipilimumab. The rearrangement joins TRBV2 to TRBJ2-7; D possibly corresponds to TRBD2 (5 bases). The chain's CDR3 is CASRNGRGAYEQYF. The CDR3, as DNA: TGTGCCAGCAGGAACGGACGGGGAGCCTACGAGCAGTACTTC.